Listed below are T cell receptor beta chains from one sample, sequenced in a study of human T cells and chemical hapten exposure. TCRdb re-derived calls from the RACE reads in MiXCR, one entry per CDR3 protein. The sample contains roughly 150,000 distinct CDR3 sequences, about a quarter of which appear only once. The sequenced sample was whole blood, obtained in connection with sensitization to the hapten diphenylcyclopropenone (DPC). The origin of the receptors is a woman in her late teens or twenties with alopecia areata. Some clones in this sample may be carry-over from other donors' samples. CDR3s include the opening cysteine and the closing phenylalanine or tryptophan. D genes are given only for firm matches. The size of a clone is reported for some rows only, either as once, few or many, or as a class for expanded clones.

j_call clone_size d_call v_call cdr3_aa cdr3_nt
TRBJ1-1 NA TRBD1 TRBV27 CASSENRGPLNTEAFF TGTGCCAGCAGTGAAAACAGGGGCCCACTGAACACTGAAGCTTTCTTT
TRBJ2-7 few NA TRBV6-5 CASGEPEQYF TGTGCCAGCGGGGAGCCGGAGCAGTACTTC
TRBJ1-2 few NA TRBV4-1 CASNGQGTVYGYTF TGCGCCAGCAACGGTCAGGGGACGGTCTATGGCTACACCTTC
TRBJ2-3 once TRBD2 TRBV9 CASSVASGSTRDTQYF TGTGCCAGCAGCGTAGCAAGCGGGAGCACTAGAGATACGCAGTATTTT
TRBJ2-1 NA NA TRBV29-1 CSTRGGSNEQFF TGCAGCACAAGGGGGGGGAGCAATGAGCAGTTCTTC
TRBJ2-3 few NA TRBV4-2 CASSQGNTQYF TGTGCCAGCAGCCAAGGGAATACGCAGTATTTT
TRBJ2-1 NA NA TRBV2 CASSVPRGGLGNEQFF TGTGCCAGCAGTGTTCCTAGGGGGGGCTTGGGGAATGAGCAGTTCTTC
TRBJ2-1 NA TRBD2 TRBV20-1 CSATSGVHNEQFF TGCAGCGCGACTAGCGGGGTACACAATGAGCAGTTCTTC
TRBJ2-1 NA TRBD2 TRBV5-1 CASSWPGTSENYNEQFF TGCGCCAGCAGCTGGCCCGGGACTAGCGAAAACTACAATGAGCAGTTCTTC
TRBJ1-2 NA TRBD1 TRBV6-6 CASSYSRQGSNYGYTF TGTGCCAGCAGTTACTCCCGACAGGGGTCTAACTATGGCTACACCTTC
TRBJ1-5 NA NA TRBV7-2 CASSLGTQGYSNQPQHF TGTGCCAGCAGCTTAGGAACGCAGGGCTATAGCAATCAGCCCCAGCATTTT
TRBJ2-1 NA NA TRBV7-9 CASSLSESSYNEQFF TGTGCCAGCAGCTTATCCGAAAGCTCCTACAATGAGCAGTTCTTC
TRBJ2-1 NA TRBD2 TRBV10-2 CASRILAGADEQFF TGCGCCAGCAGGATACTAGCGGGGGCGGATGAGCAGTTCTTC